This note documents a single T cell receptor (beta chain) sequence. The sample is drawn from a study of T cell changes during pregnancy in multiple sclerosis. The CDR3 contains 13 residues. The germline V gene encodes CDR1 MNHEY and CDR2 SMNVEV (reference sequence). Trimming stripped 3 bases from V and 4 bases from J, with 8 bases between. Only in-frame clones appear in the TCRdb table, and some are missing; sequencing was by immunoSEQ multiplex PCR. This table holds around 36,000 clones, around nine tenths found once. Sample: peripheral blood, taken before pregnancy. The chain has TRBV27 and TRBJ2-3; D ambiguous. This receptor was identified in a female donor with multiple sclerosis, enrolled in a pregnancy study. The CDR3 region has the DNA TGTGCCAGCAGTTTTAGCCCTCCAGATACGCAGTATTTT. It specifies CASSFSPPDTQYF.